This section outlines one T cell receptor (beta chain) sequence together with its context. Its specificity is not known. The CDR3 consists of 14 residues. The V and J ends lost 2 bases and 5 bases respectively, with 8 bases between them. Germline loops: CDR1 SGHRS, CDR2 YFSETQ. This sample stems from a study of human T cells and chemical hapten exposure. Study summary: Small discrepancies in pooled library volume mainly accounted for the varying TCR yields per sample.

Time point given: pre-sensitization, week 0. Treatment in this sample: therapeutic diphenylcyclopropenone sensitization with weekly scalp DPC. Whole blood, unfractionated, served as the material for total RNA extraction. TCRdb fed the RACE reads into MiXCR, producing one record per CDR3 protein. The sample has under 200,000 distinct CDR3 sequences, around 30% seen once. The study, taken as a whole, reports: Having alopecia, donors may respond immunologically unlike healthy people. The number of TCRs above 1 in 1000 frequency did not change after DPC sensitization.

The receptor was isolated from a woman aged 30 to 39 with alopecia areata. Some clones in this sample may be carry-over from other donors' samples. This sample comprised whole blood, obtained in connection with sensitization to the hapten diphenylcyclopropenone (DPC). The chain recombines TRBV5-1 with TRBJ1-6; D is ambiguous. The DNA for the CDR3 is TGCGCCAGCAGCTTACTCGAAAATAATTCACCCCTCCACTTT. It is translated as CASSLLENNSPLHF.